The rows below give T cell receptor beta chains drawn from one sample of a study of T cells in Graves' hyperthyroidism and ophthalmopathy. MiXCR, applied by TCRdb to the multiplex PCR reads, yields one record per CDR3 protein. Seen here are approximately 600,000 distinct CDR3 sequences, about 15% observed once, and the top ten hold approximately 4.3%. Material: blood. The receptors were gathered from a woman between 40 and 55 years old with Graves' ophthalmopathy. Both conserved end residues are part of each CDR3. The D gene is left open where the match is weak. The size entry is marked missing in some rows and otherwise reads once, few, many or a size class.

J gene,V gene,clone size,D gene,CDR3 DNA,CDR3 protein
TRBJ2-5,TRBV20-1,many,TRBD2,TGCAGTGCCTCGTTGCGGGAGCGAGATGAGACCCAGTACTTC,CSASLRERDETQYF
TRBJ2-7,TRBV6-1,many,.,TGTGCCAGCAGTGAAGCGCGGGAGCAGTACTTC,CASSEAREQYF
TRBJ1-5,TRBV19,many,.,TGTGCCACGACGAACCGAGGGGGACATAGCAATCAGCCCCAGCATTTT,CATTNRGGHSNQPQHF
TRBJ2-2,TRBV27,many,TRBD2,TGTGCCAGCAATCGTCTAGCGGGAGCCGTCGGGGAGCTGTTTTTT,CASNRLAGAVGELFF
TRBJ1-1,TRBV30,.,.,TGTGCCAGACACAGGGTTCCCCTGAACACTGAAGCTTTCTTT,CARHRVPLNTEAFF
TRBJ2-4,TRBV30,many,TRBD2,TGTGCCTGGAGCAGGGAGGGTCCGGACATTCAGTACTTC,CAWSREGPDIQYF
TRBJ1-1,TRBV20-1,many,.,TGCAGTGCCCGACAGGCGGTGAACACTGAAGCTTTCTTT,CSARQAVNTEAFF
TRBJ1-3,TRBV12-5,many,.,TGTGCTAGTGGTTTTCCCCCACAGAGTCCTGGAAACACCATATATTTT,CASGFPPQSPGNTIYF
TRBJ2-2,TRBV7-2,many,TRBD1,TGTGCCAGCAGCTACCGGACAGGGGACGGGGAGCTGTTTTTT,CASSYRTGDGELFF
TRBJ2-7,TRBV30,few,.,TGTGCCACCAGCAGGGGGGACGAGCAGTACTTC,CATSRGDEQYF
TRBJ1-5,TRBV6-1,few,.,TGTGCCAGCATCCCGGGACACTTTAGCAATCAGCCCCAGCATTTT,CASIPGHFSNQPQHF
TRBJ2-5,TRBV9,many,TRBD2,TGTGCCAGCAGCGTTCGGTCTAGCGGAGATTTGGAGACCCAGTACTTC,CASSVRSSGDLETQYF
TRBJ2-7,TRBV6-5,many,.,TGTGCCAGCAGTTACCCTACGGGTCAGTACTTC,CASSYPTGQYF
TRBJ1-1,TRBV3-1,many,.,TGTGCCAGCAGCCAAGGAGGAAGCATGAACACTGAAGCTTTCTTT,CASSQGGSMNTEAFF
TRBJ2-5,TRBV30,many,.,TGTGCCTGGAGTGTTTGGCAAGGGGAGACCCAGTACTTC,CAWSVWQGETQYF
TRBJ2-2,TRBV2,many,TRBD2,TGTGCCAGCAGTGGTCTAGCGGGGTACACCGGGGAGCTGTTTTTT,CASSGLAGYTGELFF
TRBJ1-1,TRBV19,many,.,TGTGCCAGTAGTATGATGACAGATGAAGCTTTCTTT,CASSMMTDEAFF
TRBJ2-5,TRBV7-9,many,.,TGTGCCAGCAGCTTAGCGGCCGGACTACAAGAGACCCAGTACTTC,CASSLAAGLQETQYF
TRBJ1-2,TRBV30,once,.,TGTGCCTGGAACGGGAATGGCTACACCTTC,CAWNGNGYTF
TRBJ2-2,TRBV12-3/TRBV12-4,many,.,TGTGCCAGCAGTTTGAGAGGTACAAGCGGGGAGCTGTTTTTT,CASSLRGTSGELFF
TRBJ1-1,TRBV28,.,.,TGTGCCAGCAGCTTCCATCTACCCCCTGAAGCTTTCTTT,CASSFHLPPEAFF
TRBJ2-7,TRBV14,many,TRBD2,TGTGCCAGCAGCGGTTTTTCGAGCGGGGACTACGAGCAGTACTTC,CASSGFSSGDYEQYF
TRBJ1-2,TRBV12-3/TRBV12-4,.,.,TGTGCCAGCAGTTTTAAAGGGGGCTACACCTTC,CASSFKGGYTF
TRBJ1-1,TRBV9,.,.,TGTGCCAGCAGCGAGGGGACACCCGTCGGTACTGAAGCTTTCTTT,CASSEGTPVGTEAFF
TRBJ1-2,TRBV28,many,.,TGTGCCAGCAGTTTACAACGTTCTAACTATGGCTACACCTTC,CASSLQRSNYGYTF
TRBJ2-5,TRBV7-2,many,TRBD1,TGTGCCAGCACCCGCGGCCGGGACAGACAAGAGACCCAGTACTTC,CASTRGRDRQETQYF
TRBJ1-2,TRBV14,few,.,TGTGCCAGCAGCCAAGGTTCGCCAGCATCCTATGGCTACACCTTC,CASSQGSPASYGYTF
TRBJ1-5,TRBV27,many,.,TGTGCCAGCGCCGCCTCCCGGCTGGCGCCTCAGCCCCAGCATTTT,CASAASRLAPQPQHF
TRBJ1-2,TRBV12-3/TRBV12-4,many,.,TGTGCCAGCAGTTTTACGGTTATAGGCGGCTACACCTTC,CASSFTVIGGYTF